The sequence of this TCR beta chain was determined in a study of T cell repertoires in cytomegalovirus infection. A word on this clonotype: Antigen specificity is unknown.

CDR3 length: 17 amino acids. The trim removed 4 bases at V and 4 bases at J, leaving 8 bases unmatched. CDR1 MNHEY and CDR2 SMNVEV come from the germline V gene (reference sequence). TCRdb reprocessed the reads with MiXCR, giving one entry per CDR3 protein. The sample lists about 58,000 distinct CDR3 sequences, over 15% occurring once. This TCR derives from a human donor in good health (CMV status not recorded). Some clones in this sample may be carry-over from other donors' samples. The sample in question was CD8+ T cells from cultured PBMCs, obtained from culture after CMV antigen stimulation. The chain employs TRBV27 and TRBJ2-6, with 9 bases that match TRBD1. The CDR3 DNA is TGTGCCAGCAGTTCTCTCGGGACAGGGTCCGGGGCCAACGTCCTGACTTTC. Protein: CASSSLGTGSGANVLTF.